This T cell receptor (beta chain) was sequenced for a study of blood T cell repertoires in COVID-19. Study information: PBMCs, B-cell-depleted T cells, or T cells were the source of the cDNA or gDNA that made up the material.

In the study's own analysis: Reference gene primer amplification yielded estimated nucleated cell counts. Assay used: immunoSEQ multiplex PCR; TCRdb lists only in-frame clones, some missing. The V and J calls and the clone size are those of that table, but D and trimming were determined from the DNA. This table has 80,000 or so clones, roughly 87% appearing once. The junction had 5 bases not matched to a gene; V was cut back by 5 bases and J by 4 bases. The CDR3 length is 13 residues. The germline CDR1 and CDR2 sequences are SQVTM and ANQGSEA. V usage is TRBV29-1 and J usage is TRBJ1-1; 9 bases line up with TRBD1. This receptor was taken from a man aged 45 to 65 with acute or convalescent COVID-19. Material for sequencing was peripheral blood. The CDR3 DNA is TGCAGCGTTCTTACAGGGGGCCTCACTGAAGCTTTCTTT. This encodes CSVLTGGLTEAFF.